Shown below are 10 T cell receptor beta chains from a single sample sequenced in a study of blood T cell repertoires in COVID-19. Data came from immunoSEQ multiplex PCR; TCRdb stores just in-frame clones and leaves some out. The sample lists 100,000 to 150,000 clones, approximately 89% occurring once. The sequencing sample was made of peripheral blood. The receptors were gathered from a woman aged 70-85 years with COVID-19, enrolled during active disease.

CDR3 residues: CAGKGLAVNTGELFF. CDR3 bases: TGTGCCGGAAAGGGGCTAGCGGTGAACACCGGGGAGCTGTTTTTT. The chain recombines TRBV30 with TRBJ2-2, with 7 bases that match TRBD2. The CDR3 sequence is 15 residues long. The J segment lost 1 base and the V segment lost 8 bases, leaving 10 bases of the junction unmatched. Germline CDR1 reads GTSNPN; CDR2 reads SVGIG (reference sequence).

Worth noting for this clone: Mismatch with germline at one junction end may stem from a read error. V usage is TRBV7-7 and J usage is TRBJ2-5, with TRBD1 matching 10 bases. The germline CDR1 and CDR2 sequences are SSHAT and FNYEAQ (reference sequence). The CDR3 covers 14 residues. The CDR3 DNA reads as TGTGCTAGCAGCCCCGACAGGGGGCGAGAGACCCAGTACTTC. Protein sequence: CASSPDRGRETQYF.

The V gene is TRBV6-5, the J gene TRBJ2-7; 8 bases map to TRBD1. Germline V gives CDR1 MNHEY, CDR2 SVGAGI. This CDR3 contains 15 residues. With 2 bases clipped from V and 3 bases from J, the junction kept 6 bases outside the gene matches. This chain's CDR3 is CASSYQRTGFYEQYF. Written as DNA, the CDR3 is TGTGCCAGCAGTTACCAAAGGACAGGGTTCTACGAGCAGTACTTC.

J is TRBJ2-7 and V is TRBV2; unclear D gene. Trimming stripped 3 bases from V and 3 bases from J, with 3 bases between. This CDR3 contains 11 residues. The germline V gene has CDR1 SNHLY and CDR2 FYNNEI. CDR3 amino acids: CASSDGYEQYF. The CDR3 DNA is TGTGCCAGCAGTGACGGCTACGAGCAGTACTTC.

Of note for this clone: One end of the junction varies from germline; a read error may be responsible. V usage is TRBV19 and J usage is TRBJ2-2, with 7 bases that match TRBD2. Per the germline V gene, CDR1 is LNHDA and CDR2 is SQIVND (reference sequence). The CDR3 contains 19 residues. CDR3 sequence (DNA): TGCGCCAGTAGTATATCTACGACCGGTGGGGGGGGGAACACCGGGGAGCTGTTTTTT. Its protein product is CASSISTTGGGGNTGELFF. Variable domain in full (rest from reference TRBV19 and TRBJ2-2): DGGITQSPKYLFRKEGQNVTLSCEQNLNHDAMYWYRQDPGQGLRLIYYSQIVNDFQKGDIAEGYSVSREKKESFPLTVTSAQKNPTAFYLCASSISTTGGGGNTGELFFGEGSRLTVL.

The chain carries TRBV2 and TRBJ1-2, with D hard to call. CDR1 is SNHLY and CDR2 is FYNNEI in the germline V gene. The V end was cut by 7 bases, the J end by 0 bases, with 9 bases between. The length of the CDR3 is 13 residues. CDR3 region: CASKDYSNYGYTF. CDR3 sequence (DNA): TGTGCCAGCAAGGACTATTCTAACTATGGCTACACCTTC.

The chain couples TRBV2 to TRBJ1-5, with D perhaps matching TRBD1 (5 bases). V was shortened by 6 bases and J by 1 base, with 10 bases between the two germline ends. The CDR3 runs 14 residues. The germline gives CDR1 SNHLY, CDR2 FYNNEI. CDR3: CASRMGLSNQPQHF. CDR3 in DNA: TGTGCCAGCAGGATGGGACTGAGCAATCAGCCCCAGCATTTT.

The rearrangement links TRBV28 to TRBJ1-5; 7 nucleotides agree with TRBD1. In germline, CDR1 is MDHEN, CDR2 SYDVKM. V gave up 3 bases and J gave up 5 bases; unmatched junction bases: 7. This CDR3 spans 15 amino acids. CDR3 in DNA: TGTGCCAGCAGTTTGCTTGGACAGGCTGATCAGCCCCAGCATTTT. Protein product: CASSLLGQADQPQHF.

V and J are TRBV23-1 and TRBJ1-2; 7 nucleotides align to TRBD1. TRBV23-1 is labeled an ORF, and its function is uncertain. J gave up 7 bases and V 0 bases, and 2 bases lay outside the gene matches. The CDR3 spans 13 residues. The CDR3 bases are TGCGCCAGCAGTCAATCGAACAGGGGTGGCTACACCTTC. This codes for CASSQSNRGGYTF.

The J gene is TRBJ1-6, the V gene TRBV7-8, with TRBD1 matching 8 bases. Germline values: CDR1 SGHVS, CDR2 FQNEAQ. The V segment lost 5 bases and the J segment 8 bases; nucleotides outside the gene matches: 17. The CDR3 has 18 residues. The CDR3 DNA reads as TGTGCCAGCAGCCAACGCGCTAGGACAGGGAGTAAAGATTCACCCCTCCACTTT. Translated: CASSQRARTGSKDSPLHF.